The 9 T cell receptor beta chains below come from one sample, sequenced in a study of graft-versus-host responses after intestinal transplantation. These receptors' targets are unknown. The data were produced by immunoSEQ multiplex PCR, yet TCRdb's version contains in-frame clones alone and is incomplete. This sample yields about 90,000 clones, of which roughly 90% are seen a single time; about 0.3% belongs to the top ten. The source material was unstimulated CD4+ T cells sorted from spleen or lymph node cells, sampled before intestinal transplant. These receptors were obtained from a human donor who received an intestinal transplant.

This rearrangement joins TRBV10-2 to TRBJ2-1; TRBD2 matches at 10 bases. CDR1 is WSHSY, CDR2 SAAADI, per germline. The CDR3 length is 15 residues. The trim removed 11 bases at V and 6 bases at J, leaving 13 bases unmatched. The DNA of the CDR3 is TGCGCCTCCAGTGCGGGGACTAGCGAAACCAATGAGCAGTTCTTC. Its protein product is CASSAGTSETNEQFF.

The chain has TRBV27 and TRBJ2-2; a possible D gene is TRBD1 (6 bases). Trimming shortened V by 5 bases and J by 5 bases, and 15 bases separated the two germline ends. This CDR3 spans 15 amino acids. Looked up from germline, CDR1 is MNHEY and CDR2 is SMNVEV (reference sequence). This chain's CDR3 is CASSPGTRATGELFF. The DNA for the CDR3 is TGTGCCAGCAGTCCCGGGACAAGAGCGACCGGGGAGCTGTTTTTT.

The gene calls are TRBV5-6 and TRBJ2-2; 7 positions match TRBD2. Germline V lookup: CDR1 SGHDT, CDR2 YYEEEE. This CDR3 contains 18 residues. V was pared by 2 bases and J by 6 bases, with 16 bases of the junction left unmatched. As DNA, the CDR3 is TGTGCCAGCAGCTTCTCCCCTACTAGCGACCTGGGGGCCGGGGAGCTGTTTTTT. Amino acids: CASSFSPTSDLGAGELFF.

The chain joins TRBV4-1 to TRBJ2-1; D ambiguous. Germline CDR1 and CDR2: MGHRA and YSYEKL. The length of the CDR3 is 14 residues. The V end was cut by 1 base, the J end by 6 bases, with 10 bases between. CDR3 sequence reads: CASSQVIVVNEQFF. DNA for the CDR3: TGCGCCAGCAGCCAAGTGATCGTCGTCAATGAGCAGTTCTTC.

The rearrangement joins TRBV5-4 to TRBJ2-4, with TRBD2 matching over 7 bases. The length of the CDR3 is 14 residues. V shed 1 base and J 8 bases; nucleotides not matched to a gene: 6. The germline V gene has CDR1 SGHNT and CDR2 YYREEE (reference sequence). This CDR3 reads CASSLRTSRDIQYF. The DNA of the CDR3 is TGTGCCAGCAGCTTGAGGACTAGTAGAGACATTCAGTACTTC. The entire variable domain, with the rest obtained from reference TRBV5-4 and TRBJ2-4, is as follows: ETGVTQSPTHLIKTRGQQVTLRCSSQSGHNTVSWYQQALGQGPQFIFQYYREEENGRGNFPPRFSGLQFPNYSSELNVNALELDDSALYLCASSLRTSRDIQYFGAGTRLSVL.

This clone was counted a single time. The V call is TRBV6-4, the J call TRBJ2-3, with D hard to call. This CDR3 has 13 residues. Trimming took off 8 bases at V and 0 bases at J, with 9 bases between the two ends. Germline V gives CDR1 MRHNA, CDR2 SNTAGT. CDR3 loop: CASPANSTDTQYF. The CDR3 region has the DNA TGTGCCAGCCCAGCTAACAGCACAGATACGCAGTATTTT.

The chain joins TRBV29-1 to TRBJ2-7; possible D gene TRBD2, 5 bases. Germline values: CDR1 SQVTM, CDR2 ANQGSEA. This CDR3 is 14 amino acids long. Trimming removed 6 bases from V and 1 base from J, with 16 bases in between. The CDR3 region has the DNA TGCAGCGTCCGAACCCTGGGGAGTTCCTACGAGCAGTACTTC. This translates into CSVRTLGSSYEQYF.

V usage is TRBV6-5 and J usage is TRBJ1-5, with D unclear. CDR3 length equals 13 residues. In germline, CDR1 is MNHEY, CDR2 SVGAGI. Trimming took 5 bases from V and 1 from J, leaving 6 bases between them. The CDR3: CASSELSNQPQHF. The CDR3 DNA reads TGTGCCAGCAGTGAGTTGAGCAATCAGCCCCAGCATTTT.

The chain links TRBV4-1 to TRBJ2-3; D may be TRBD1 or TRBD2 (5 bases each). The length of the CDR3 is 17 residues. Trimming shortened V by 1 base and J by 2 bases, and 16 bases separated the two germline ends. Germline CDR1 MGHRA, CDR2 YSYEKL. The CDR3 spells CASSQAGTRRHTDTQYF. The CDR3 DNA is TGCGCCAGCAGCCAAGCGGGGACCCGGCGGCACACAGATACGCAGTATTTT.